This T cell receptor beta chain comes out of a study of PD-1 blockade in classical Hodgkin lymphoma. TCRdb's copy holds only in-frame clones and misses some; the assay was immunoSEQ multiplex PCR. The table includes fewer than 90,000 clones, approximately 93% detected once. This CDR3 is built from 11 residues. Germline V lookup: CDR1 DFQATT, CDR2 SNEGSKA (reference sequence). V lost 5 bases and J 4 bases, leaving 7 bases between the germline ends. Time point defined: newly diagnosed, previously untreated cHL patient sample. PBMCs from patients with newly diagnosed, untreated classical Hodgkin lymphoma served as a comparison group for the relapsed/refractory trial patients.

What was sequenced was peripheral blood mononuclear cells (PBMCs). The chain has TRBV20-1 and TRBJ2-3, with D unresolved. The TCR sequence derives from a human donor with classical Hodgkin lymphoma. The CDR3 loop is CSAALADTQYF. For the CDR3, the DNA is TGCAGTGCTGCACTTGCAGATACGCAGTATTTT.